The entry below gives a single TCR beta chain sequence along with its context. The entry originates in a study of CD8 T cells in Susac syndrome. The authors reverse transcribed about 0.5 to 1 ug RNA with random hexamers. Via MiXCR, TCRdb re-called the immunoSEQ multiplex PCR reads, giving one row per CDR3 protein. The sample lists some 160,000 distinct CDR3 sequences, around 95% occurring once. The receptor's source is a human donor with Susac syndrome. Specimen: CD4+ T cells from PBMCs.

The CDR3 DNA reads as TGTGCCAGCAGTTCCCGGAGTTACGAGCAGTACTTC. Protein product: CASSSRSYEQYF. The chain links TRBV28 to TRBJ2-7, with D uncertain. The CDR3 has 12 amino acids. The germline V gene encodes CDR1 MDHEN and CDR2 SYDVKM. Trimming took off 4 bases at V and 4 bases at J, with 8 bases between the two ends.